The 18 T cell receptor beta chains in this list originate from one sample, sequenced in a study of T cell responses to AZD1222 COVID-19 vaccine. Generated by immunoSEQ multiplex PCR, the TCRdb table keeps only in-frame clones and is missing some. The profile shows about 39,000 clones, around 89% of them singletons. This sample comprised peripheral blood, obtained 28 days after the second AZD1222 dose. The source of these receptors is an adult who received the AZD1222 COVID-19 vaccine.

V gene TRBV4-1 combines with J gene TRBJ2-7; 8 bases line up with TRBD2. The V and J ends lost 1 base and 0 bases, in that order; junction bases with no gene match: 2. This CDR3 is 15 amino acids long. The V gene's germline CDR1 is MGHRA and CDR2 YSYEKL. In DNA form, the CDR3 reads TGCGCCAGCAGCCAAGGAAGCGGGAGCTCCTACGAGCAGTACTTC. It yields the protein CASSQGSGSSYEQYF.

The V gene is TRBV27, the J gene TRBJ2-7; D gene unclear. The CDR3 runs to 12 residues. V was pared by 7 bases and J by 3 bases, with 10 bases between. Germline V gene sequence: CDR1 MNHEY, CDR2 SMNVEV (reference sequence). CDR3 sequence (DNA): TGTGCCAGCACCCGGGTGGGCTACGAGCAGTACTTC. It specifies CASTRVGYEQYF.

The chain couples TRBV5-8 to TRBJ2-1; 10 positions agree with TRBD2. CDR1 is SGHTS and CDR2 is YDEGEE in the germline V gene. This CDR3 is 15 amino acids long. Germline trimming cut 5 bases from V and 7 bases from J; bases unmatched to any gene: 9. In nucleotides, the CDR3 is TGTGCCAGCAGGCAGCGGGGGGGCGAAGGGAATGAGCAGTTCTTC. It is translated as CASRQRGGEGNEQFF.

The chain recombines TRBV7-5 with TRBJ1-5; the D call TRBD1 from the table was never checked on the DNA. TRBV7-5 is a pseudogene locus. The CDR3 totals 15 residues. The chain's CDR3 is CVRSIRRGPGQPQHF. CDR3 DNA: TGTGTCAGAAGCATCCGTAGGGGGCCCGGGCAGCCCCAGCATTTT.

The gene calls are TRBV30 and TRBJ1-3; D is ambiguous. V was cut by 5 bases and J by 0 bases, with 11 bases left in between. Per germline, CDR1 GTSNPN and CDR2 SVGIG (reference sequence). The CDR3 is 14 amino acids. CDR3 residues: CAWAVGSSGNTIYF. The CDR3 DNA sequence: TGTGCCTGGGCGGTAGGGAGCTCTGGAAACACCATATATTTT.

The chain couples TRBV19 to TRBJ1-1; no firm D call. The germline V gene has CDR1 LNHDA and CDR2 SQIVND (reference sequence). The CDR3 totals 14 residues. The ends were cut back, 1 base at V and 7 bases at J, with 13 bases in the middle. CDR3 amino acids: CASSIVSGEGEAFF. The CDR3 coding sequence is TGTGCCAGTAGTATAGTTTCGGGTGAGGGTGAAGCTTTCTTT.

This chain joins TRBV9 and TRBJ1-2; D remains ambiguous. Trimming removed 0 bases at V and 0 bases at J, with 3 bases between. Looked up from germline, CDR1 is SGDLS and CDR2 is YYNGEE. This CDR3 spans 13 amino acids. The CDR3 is CASSVEANYGYTF. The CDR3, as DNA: TGTGCCAGCAGCGTAGAAGCTAACTATGGCTACACCTTC.

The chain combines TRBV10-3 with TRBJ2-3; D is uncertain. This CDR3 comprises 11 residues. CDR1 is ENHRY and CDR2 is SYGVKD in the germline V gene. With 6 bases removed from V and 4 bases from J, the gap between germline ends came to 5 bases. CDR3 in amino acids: CAISGPDTQYF. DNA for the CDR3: TGTGCCATCAGCGGCCCAGATACGCAGTATTTT.

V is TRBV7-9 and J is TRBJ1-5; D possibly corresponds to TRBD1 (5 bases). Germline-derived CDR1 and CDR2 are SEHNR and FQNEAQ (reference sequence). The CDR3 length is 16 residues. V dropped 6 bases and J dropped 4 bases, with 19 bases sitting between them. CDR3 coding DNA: TGTGCCAGCAGTCCCCTGAGAGGGGCGGGTAATCAGCCCCAGCATTTT. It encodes CASSPLRGAGNQPQHF.

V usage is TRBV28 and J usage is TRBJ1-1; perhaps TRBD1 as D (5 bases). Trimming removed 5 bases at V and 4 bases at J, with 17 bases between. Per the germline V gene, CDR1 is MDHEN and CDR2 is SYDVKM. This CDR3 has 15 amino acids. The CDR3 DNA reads TGTGCCAGCAGTCGGGACGTGGTAAGGATCACTGAAGCTTTCTTT. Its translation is CASSRDVVRITEAFF.

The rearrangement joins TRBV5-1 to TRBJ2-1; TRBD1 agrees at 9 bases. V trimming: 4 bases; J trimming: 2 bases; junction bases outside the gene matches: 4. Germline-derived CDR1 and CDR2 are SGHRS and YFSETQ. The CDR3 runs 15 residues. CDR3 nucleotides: TGCGCCAGCAGCGCCGGGACAGGGCCCTACAATGAGCAGTTCTTC. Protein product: CASSAGTGPYNEQFF.

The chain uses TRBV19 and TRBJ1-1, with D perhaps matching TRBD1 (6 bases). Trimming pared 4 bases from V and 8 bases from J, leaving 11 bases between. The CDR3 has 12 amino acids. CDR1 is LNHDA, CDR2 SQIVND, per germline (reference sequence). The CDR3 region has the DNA TGTGCCAGTAGTACCGGGGGCTTCGAAGCTTTCTTT. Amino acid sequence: CASSTGGFEAFF.

CDR3 sequence (DNA): TGTGCCAGCAGCCGGGGACTAGCGGGCGTCAATGAGCAGTTCTTC. Translation gives CASSRGLAGVNEQFF. The rearrangement uses TRBV7-2 and TRBJ2-1; 12 bases align to TRBD2. This CDR3 is 15 amino acids long. From germline, CDR1 is SGHTA and CDR2 FQGNSA. V shed 5 bases and J 6 bases; nucleotides not matched to a gene: 5.

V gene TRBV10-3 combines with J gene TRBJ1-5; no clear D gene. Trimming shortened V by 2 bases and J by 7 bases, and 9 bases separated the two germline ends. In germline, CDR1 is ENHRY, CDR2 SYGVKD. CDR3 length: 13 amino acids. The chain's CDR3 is CAISETLQQPQHF. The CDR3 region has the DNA TGTGCCATCAGTGAGACTCTACAACAGCCCCAGCATTTT.

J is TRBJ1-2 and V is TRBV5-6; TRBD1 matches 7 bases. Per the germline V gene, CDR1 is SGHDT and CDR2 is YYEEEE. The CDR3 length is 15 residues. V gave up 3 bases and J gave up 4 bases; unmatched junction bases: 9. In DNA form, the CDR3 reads TGTGCCAGCAGCTCCGCCGGGACAGAAGTCTATGGCTACACCTTC. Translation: CASSSAGTEVYGYTF.

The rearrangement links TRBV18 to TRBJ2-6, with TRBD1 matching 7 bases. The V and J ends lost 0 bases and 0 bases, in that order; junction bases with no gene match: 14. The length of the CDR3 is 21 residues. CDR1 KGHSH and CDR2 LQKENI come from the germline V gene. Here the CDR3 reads CASSPPVFGTDNNSGANVLTF. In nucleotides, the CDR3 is TGTGCCAGCTCACCACCGGTGTTCGGGACAGACAATAACTCTGGGGCCAACGTCCTGACTTTC.

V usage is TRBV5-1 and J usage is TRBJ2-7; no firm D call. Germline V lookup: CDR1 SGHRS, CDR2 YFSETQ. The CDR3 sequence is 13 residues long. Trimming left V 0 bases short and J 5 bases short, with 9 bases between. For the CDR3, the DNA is TGCGCCAGCAGCTTGGGGTGGCTCAACGAGCAGTACTTC. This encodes CASSLGWLNEQYF.

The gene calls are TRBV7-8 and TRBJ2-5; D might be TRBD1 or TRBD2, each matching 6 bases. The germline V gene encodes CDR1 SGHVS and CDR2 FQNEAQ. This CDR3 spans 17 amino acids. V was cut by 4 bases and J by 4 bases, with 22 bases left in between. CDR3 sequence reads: CASSSGGGQGLRETQYF. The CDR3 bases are TGTGCCAGCAGCTCCGGGGGCGGGCAGGGACTGAGAGAGACCCAGTACTTC.